This is a list of T cell receptor beta chains from one sample in a study of metastatic and nonmetastatic thyroid tumors. TCRdb re-analyzed the PCR reads using MiXCR. Found here are about 20,000 clones, approximately 27% of them singletons; the top ten hold roughly a sixth. The material sequenced was tumor tissue. The receptors derive from a female donor with papillary thyroid cancer or a benign thyroid nodule (not recorded which). Some clones in this sample may be carry-over from other donors' samples. The CDR3 runs from the conserved cysteine through the conserved F or W. Fields, in order: V gene, J gene, D gene, clone size, CDR3 protein, CDR3 DNA. D genes are given only for firm matches. A row's size may be missing; if present it is once, few, many or a size class.

>TRBV28|TRBJ1-6|TRBD1|few
CASSFPPRTGGNSPLHF
TGTGCCAGCAGCTTTCCCCCCAGGACAGGGGGTAATTCACCCCTCCACTTT
>TRBV20-1|TRBJ2-7|TRBD2|.
CSASRTSGNYEQYF
TGCAGTGCTTCACGGACTAGCGGGAACTACGAGCAGTACTTC
>TRBV11-2|TRBJ1-2|TRBD1|.
CASSTGQGAGGYTF
TGTGCCAGCAGCACCGGACAGGGGGCGGGTGGCTACACCTTC
>TRBV2|TRBJ2-3|.|few
CASSESVGADTQYF
TGTGCCAGCAGTGAATCAGTCGGGGCAGATACGCAGTATTTT
>TRBV5-1|TRBJ2-2|TRBD2|.
CASSPNPRTSGFGELFF
TGCGCCAGCAGCCCCAACCCCAGGACTAGCGGGTTCGGGGAGCTGTTTTTT
>TRBV5-8|TRBJ1-6|.|once
CAGSLGRGNSPIHF
TGTGCCGGCAGCTTGGGAAGGGGAAATTCACCCATCCACTTT
>TRBV12-3/TRBV12-4|TRBJ2-7|.|few
CASSQTSYEQYF
TGTGCCAGCAGTCAGACCTCCTACGAGCAGTACTTC
>TRBV20-1|TRBJ1-1|TRBD1|once
CSAFDRVPFF
TGCAGTGCTTTCGACAGGGTCCCTTTCTTT
>TRBV5-1|TRBJ2-2|.|few
CASILGVGELFF
TGCGCCAGCATCTTGGGTGTGGGTGAGCTGTTTTTT
>TRBV10-1|TRBJ2-6|.|.
CASSDVGANVLTF
TGCGCCAGCAGTGATGTTGGGGCCAACGTCCTGACTTTC
>TRBV28|TRBJ1-1|.|medium-sized
CASSNLGWVEAFF
TGTGCCAGCAGTAACCTGGGGTGGGTTGAAGCTTTCTTT
>TRBV6-4|TRBJ2-7|.|.
CASSQAILSYQQYF
TGTGCCAGCAGCCAGGCTATACTTTCCTACCAGCAGTACTTC
>TRBV19|TRBJ2-1|.|many
CASTLSEGHRDNEQFF
TGTGCCAGTACTCTATCGGAGGGACACCGAGACAATGAGCAGTTCTTC
>TRBV5-1|TRBJ1-1|.|.
CASSISLPSTEALF
TGCGCCAGCAGCATAAGTCTCCCCAGTACCGAAGCTTTATTT
>TRBV7-2|TRBJ2-1|TRBD2|.
CASRLAGGPRNEQFF
TGTGCCAGCAGGCTAGCGGGGGGGCCTCGGAATGAGCAGTTCTTC
>TRBV6-2/TRBV6-3|TRBJ2-1|.|many
CASSQLAYNEQFF
TGTGCCAGCAGTCAACTAGCCTACAATGAGCAGTTCTTC
>TRBV5-1|TRBJ2-2|.|many
CASSSARSGTTGELFF
TGCGCCAGCAGCTCCGCCCGCTCTGGGACAACCGGGGAGCTGTTTTTT
>TRBV6-5|TRBJ1-2|.|few
CASTYGEGNYVYTF
TGTGCCAGCACTTACGGGGAGGGTAACTATGTCTACACCTTC
>TRBV24-1|TRBJ2-1|.|.
CATSDSLSDEQFF
TGTGCCACCAGTGATTCTCTAAGCGATGAGCAGTTCTTC
>TRBV24-1|TRBJ1-5|.|many
CATSPDGNQPQHF
TGTGCCACCAGCCCGGACGGGAATCAGCCCCAGCATTTT
>TRBV7-8|TRBJ1-2|.|.
CASSHEGGGWGYTF
TGTGCCAGCAGCCACGAAGGTGGGGGGTGGGGCTACACCTTC
>TRBV5-1|TRBJ1-1|TRBD1|few
CASSLRAGGSTEAFF
TGCGCCAGCAGCTTGAGGGCAGGGGGATCCACTGAAGCTTTCTTT
>TRBV7-2|TRBJ2-7|TRBD2|.
CASSLARVPASGRSYEQYF
TGTGCCAGCAGCTTAGCGAGGGTTCCGGCTAGCGGGAGAAGTTACGAGCAGTACTTC
>TRBV29-1|TRBJ1-1|.|many
CSIRQLWGTSTEAFF
TGCAGCATACGACAACTGTGGGGGACGAGCACTGAAGCTTTCTTT
>TRBV14|TRBJ1-1|.|many
CASRKGTEYTEAFF
TGTGCCAGCAGAAAAGGGACCGAATACACTGAAGCTTTCTTT
>TRBV6-2/TRBV6-3|TRBJ2-5|TRBD2|medium-sized
CATWTSGQETQYF
TGTGCCACCTGGACTAGCGGGCAAGAGACCCAGTACTTC
>TRBV19|TRBJ2-1|.|many
CASSIRRVGNEQFF
TGTGCCAGTAGTATCCGAAGGGTTGGGAATGAGCAGTTCTTC
>TRBV11-2|TRBJ2-1|TRBD1|few
CASSLRVGTGRNHEQFF
TGTGCCAGCAGCTTAAGGGTCGGGACAGGGAGGAACCATGAGCAGTTCTTC
>TRBV28|TRBJ2-1|.|many
CASSLEEPPFEQFF
TGTGCCAGCAGTTTGGAGGAACCCCCTTTTGAGCAGTTCTTC
>TRBV5-1|TRBJ1-6|.|many
CASSLQSSYNSPLHF
TGCGCCAGCAGCTTACAGAGCTCCTATAATTCACCCCTCCACTTT
>TRBV6-2/TRBV6-3|TRBJ1-4|TRBD1|medium-sized
CASSPGQGLRKLFF
TGTGCCAGCAGTCCAGGACAGGGCCTTCGGAAACTGTTTTTT
>TRBV5-4|TRBJ2-5|.|few
CASSLGSASIFTRETQYF
TGTGCCAGCAGCTTGGGTTCGGCGTCCATTTTCACTCGTGAGACCCAGTACTTC
>TRBV20-1|TRBJ2-1|TRBD2|.
CSSPPGLEGYNEQFF
TGCAGTTCTCCTCCGGGACTAGAGGGCTACAATGAGCAGTTCTTC
>TRBV30|TRBJ1-4|.|few
CAWSVRPNEKLFF
TGCGCCTGGAGTGTAAGACCTAATGAAAAACTGTTTTTT
>TRBV11-2|TRBJ2-7|TRBD2|.
CASSPPGRAGALEQYF
TGTGCCAGCAGCCCCCCAGGCCGAGCGGGAGCCCTTGAGCAGTACTTC